Listed below are T cell receptor beta chains from one sample, sequenced in a study of shared clonotypes between healthy human individuals. Libraries were prepared by immunoSEQ multiplex PCR; TCRdb keeps only in-frame clonotypes and omits some of them. The sample shows roughly 1,100,000 clones, around 75% of them seen only once. Sequenced sample: memory CD4+ T cells sorted from blood. Receptors originate from a man aged 18 to 30 in good health. The CDR3 runs from the conserved cysteine through the conserved F or W. Each record gives: clone size, D gene, J gene, V gene, CDR3 DNA, CDR3 protein. The D gene is left open where the match is weak. The listing skips clone size in some rows; elsewhere it reads once, few, many or a size class.

size: NA
D: NA
J: TRBJ2-7
V: TRBV30
DNA: TGTGCCTGGAGTCGGCAGGGGTCCGACGAGCAGTACTTC
CDR3: CAWSRQGSDEQYF

size: NA
D: NA
J: TRBJ2-3
V: TRBV19
DNA: TGTGCCAGTAGTCTCGACAGCGGCTCCACAGATACGCAGTATTTT
CDR3: CASSLDSGSTDTQYF

size: NA
D: NA
J: TRBJ1-6
V: TRBV15
DNA: TGTGCCACCAGCAGAGGTTTCGAGGCAGGGAGTCCTAATTCACCCCTCCACTTT
CDR3: CATSRGFEAGSPNSPLHF

size: NA
D: TRBD2
J: TRBJ2-7
V: TRBV6-6
DNA: TGTGCCAGCAGTAGGACTAGCGACTACGAGCAGTACTTC
CDR3: CASSRTSDYEQYF

size: few
D: NA
J: TRBJ1-1
V: TRBV10-3
DNA: TGTGCCATCAGTGATGGGGTCGAGGGGCAGACTGAAGCTTTCTTT
CDR3: CAISDGVEGQTEAFF

size: NA
D: TRBD2
J: TRBJ2-1
V: TRBV19
DNA: TGTGCCAGTAGTACTAGCGGGAGACCCAATGAGCAGTTCTTC
CDR3: CASSTSGRPNEQFF

size: NA
D: NA
J: TRBJ1-1
V: TRBV7-2
DNA: TGTGCCAGCAAGTCTGAAATAATGAACACTGAAGCTTTCTTT
CDR3: CASKSEIMNTEAFF

size: NA
D: NA
J: TRBJ2-3
V: TRBV11-1
DNA: TGTGCCAGCAGCTTCCAACCGACAGATACGCAGTATTTT
CDR3: CASSFQPTDTQYF

size: NA
D: NA
J: TRBJ2-5
V: TRBV5-6
DNA: TGTGCCAGCAGCTTGTTCCAGCGGTCGGAGACCCAGTACTTC
CDR3: CASSLFQRSETQYF

size: NA
D: TRBD1
J: TRBJ1-4
V: TRBV4-1
DNA: TGCGCCAGCAGCCAAGGACAGGGGGCGCGAATAGATGAAAAACTGTTTTTT
CDR3: CASSQGQGARIDEKLFF

size: NA
D: NA
J: TRBJ2-6
V: TRBV5-4
DNA: TGTGCCAGCAGCTCAGAACCCCTCTCTGGGGCCAACGTCCTGACTTTC
CDR3: CASSSEPLSGANVLTF

size: NA
D: NA
J: TRBJ1-1
V: TRBV7-9
DNA: TGTGCCAGCAGCGCCCAAGTGAACACTGAAGCTTTCTTT
CDR3: CASSAQVNTEAFF

size: once
D: NA
J: TRBJ2-7
V: TRBV19
DNA: TGTGCCACATTACCCCCGCAGGCCTACGAGCAGTACTTC
CDR3: CATLPPQAYEQYF

size: NA
D: NA
J: TRBJ2-3
V: TRBV27
DNA: TGTGCCAGCAGTTTAAAGGGGGTTCACACAGATACGCAGTATTTT
CDR3: CASSLKGVHTDTQYF

size: NA
D: NA
J: TRBJ1-5
V: TRBV30
DNA: TGTGCCTGGAGTCCCAACGCGGGGGTCCAGCCCCAGCATTTT
CDR3: CAWSPNAGVQPQHF

size: NA
D: TRBD1
J: TRBJ2-7
V: TRBV28
DNA: TGTGCCAGCAGTTCCACAGGGGTGAGAAACGAGCAGTACTTC
CDR3: CASSSTGVRNEQYF

size: NA
D: NA
J: TRBJ1-1
V: TRBV4-1
DNA: TGCGCCAGCAGCCAAAGGGGGGTTAACACTGAAGCTTTCTTT
CDR3: CASSQRGVNTEAFF

size: few
D: NA
J: TRBJ1-3
V: TRBV30
DNA: TGTGCCTACGCCCAATCTGGAAACACCATATATTTT
CDR3: CAYAQSGNTIYF

size: NA
D: TRBD2
J: TRBJ2-3
V: TRBV5-4
DNA: TGTGCCAGCAGCGCCGGGACTAGCGAGAGTAGTACGCAGTATTTT
CDR3: CASSAGTSESSTQYF

size: NA
D: NA
J: TRBJ1-2
V: TRBV7-9
DNA: TGTGCCAGCAGCTTAGGTCGTGGCAATAACTATGGCTACACCTTC
CDR3: CASSLGRGNNYGYTF

size: NA
D: NA
J: TRBJ1-1
V: TRBV5-5
DNA: TGTGCCAGCAGCTTGGCCCTGAAAAACACTGAAGCTTTCTTT
CDR3: CASSLALKNTEAFF

size: NA
D: NA
J: TRBJ2-4
V: TRBV11-2
DNA: TGTGCCAGCAGCTTAGGTCGCAGGGGACAAAACATTCAGTACTTC
CDR3: CASSLGRRGQNIQYF

size: few
D: NA
J: TRBJ2-1
V: TRBV5-1
DNA: TGCGCCAGCAGCTCGACTGTCGGGGAGCAGTTCTTC
CDR3: CASSSTVGEQFF

size: NA
D: NA
J: TRBJ1-3
V: TRBV7-2
DNA: TGTGCCAGCAGCTTAGCGGCAGGGTTCAGTGGAAACACCATATATTTT
CDR3: CASSLAAGFSGNTIYF

size: few
D: NA
J: TRBJ1-2
V: TRBV30
DNA: TGTGCCTGGAGTAGAGCCGGGGACCTAAACTATGGCTACACCTTC
CDR3: CAWSRAGDLNYGYTF

size: NA
D: NA
J: TRBJ2-7
V: TRBV7-6
DNA: TGTGCCAGCAGCTTACATCCTCCACCTGGGGACGAGCAGTACTTC
CDR3: CASSLHPPPGDEQYF

size: NA
D: NA
J: TRBJ1-1
V: TRBV28
DNA: TGTGCCAGCAGTTTTATCGAACGGCTCAACACTGAAGCTTTCTTT
CDR3: CASSFIERLNTEAFF

size: NA
D: TRBD1
J: TRBJ1-6
V: TRBV7-9
DNA: TGTGCCAGCAGCTTAGCGGGACAGGAGAATTCACCCCTCCACTTT
CDR3: CASSLAGQENSPLHF

size: NA
D: TRBD2
J: TRBJ2-7
V: TRBV2
DNA: TGTGCCAGCAGCTTGGGACTAGCGGGATACGAGCAGTACTTC
CDR3: CASSLGLAGYEQYF

size: NA
D: NA
J: TRBJ1-3
V: TRBV27
DNA: TGTGCCAGCAGTTTATATGGGGCAGGGACTGGAAACACCATATATTTT
CDR3: CASSLYGAGTGNTIYF

size: NA
D: NA
J: TRBJ1-1
V: TRBV14
DNA: TGTGCCAGCAGCCAAGGGGGGCCCGCCGGTTTGGCTTTCTTT
CDR3: CASSQGGPAGLAFF

size: NA
D: TRBD1
J: TRBJ2-7
V: TRBV10-1
DNA: TGCGCCAGCAGTTCGGGACAGGGAAACTACGAGCAGTACTTC
CDR3: CASSSGQGNYEQYF

size: NA
D: TRBD1
J: TRBJ1-2
V: TRBV7-2
DNA: TGTGCCAGCAGCCCGACTCCGGGACAGGGAAGCTACACCTTC
CDR3: CASSPTPGQGSYTF

size: NA
D: NA
J: TRBJ2-5
V: TRBV7-7
DNA: TGTGCTAGCAGCTTAGGTTTAGGGAACATCCCCGAGACCCAGTACTTC
CDR3: CASSLGLGNIPETQYF

size: NA
D: NA
J: TRBJ2-6
V: TRBV4-3
DNA: TGCGCCAGCAGCTCCACCATCCCGGGCTCTGGGGCCAACGTCCTGACTTTC
CDR3: CASSSTIPGSGANVLTF

size: NA
D: NA
J: TRBJ1-6
V: TRBV5-1
DNA: TGCGCCAGCAGCTACCGGGACGTATCGTCACCCCTCCACTTT
CDR3: CASSYRDVSSPLHF

size: NA
D: TRBD2
J: TRBJ2-1
V: TRBV5-1
DNA: TGCGCCAGCAGCTTGGGCTCGGGAGGGTTAGGGGAGCAGTTCTTC
CDR3: CASSLGSGGLGEQFF

size: NA
D: NA
J: TRBJ2-7
V: TRBV7-9
DNA: TGTGCCGGCAGCTCCGGACAGTACGAGCAGTACTTC
CDR3: CAGSSGQYEQYF

size: once
D: TRBD2
J: TRBJ2-3
V: TRBV6-4
DNA: TGTGCCAGCAGTCCCGGGACTAGCTTCACAGATACGCAGTATTTT
CDR3: CASSPGTSFTDTQYF

size: NA
D: NA
J: TRBJ2-3
V: TRBV5-1
DNA: TGCGCCAGCAGCTTGGCGGACCCCCGGCCGCATACGCAGTATTTT
CDR3: CASSLADPRPHTQYF

size: NA
D: NA
J: TRBJ2-1
V: TRBV10-1
DNA: TGCGCCAGCAGTCCGGGACACTCCTACAATGAGCAGTTCTTC
CDR3: CASSPGHSYNEQFF

size: NA
D: TRBD2
J: TRBJ2-1
V: TRBV5-1
DNA: TGCGCCAGCAGCTTGGGGCTAGCGGGGGCCTCCTACAATGAGCAGTTCTTC
CDR3: CASSLGLAGASYNEQFF

size: NA
D: TRBD2
J: TRBJ2-5
V: TRBV30
DNA: TGTGCCTGGAGTCCCGGGACTAGCGGGAGAGGGCAAGAGACCCAGTACTTC
CDR3: CAWSPGTSGRGQETQYF

size: few
D: NA
J: TRBJ2-2
V: TRBV30
DNA: TGTGCCTCGGCTAATTCGGGCGGGGAGCTGTTTTTT
CDR3: CASANSGGELFF

size: NA
D: NA
J: TRBJ1-4
V: TRBV28
DNA: TGTGCCAGCAGTTTAGGGACGGGTCTTGGTACGCTCAATGAAAAACTGTTTTTT
CDR3: CASSLGTGLGTLNEKLFF

size: many
D: NA
J: TRBJ2-2
V: TRBV18
DNA: TGTGCCAGCTCACAAGTTCTGACGGACCTCGGGGAGCTGTTTTTT
CDR3: CASSQVLTDLGELFF

size: few
D: NA
J: TRBJ1-1
V: TRBV30
DNA: TGTGCCTGGTTACAGATGAACACTGAAGCTTTCTTT
CDR3: CAWLQMNTEAFF

size: NA
D: NA
J: TRBJ2-2
V: TRBV19
DNA: TGTGCCAGTAGCCAGAGGGATATCGGGGAGCTGTTTTTT
CDR3: CASSQRDIGELFF

size: NA
D: NA
J: TRBJ1-1
V: TRBV7-2
DNA: TGTGCCAGCAGCTTTAGGGGAGGAACTGAAGCTTTCTTT
CDR3: CASSFRGGTEAFF

size: few
D: NA
J: TRBJ1-2
V: TRBV28
DNA: TGTGCCAGCAGGGGGTGGGGGTCCTATGGCTACACCTTC
CDR3: CASRGWGSYGYTF